Listed here are 14 T cell receptor beta chains from one sample, sequenced in a study of shared clonotypes between healthy human individuals. Method: immunoSEQ multiplex PCR; TCRdb's copy keeps in-frame clones and lacks some. This sample has approximately 1,500,000 clones; around 98% occur once, and the top ten carry roughly 0.42%. The sequencing sample was made of naive CD4+ T cells sorted from blood. The subset here: CD45RA+ positively selected. These receptors all stem from a young man in good health.

J is TRBJ2-7 and V is TRBV9; the match to TRBD2 covers 8 bases. The CDR3 spans 13 residues. Germline CDR1 SGDLS, CDR2 YYNGEE. With 4 bases clipped from V and 5 bases from J, the junction kept 5 bases outside the gene matches. CDR3 in DNA: TGTGCCAGCAGCCCATCCGGGGGGGACGAGCAGTACTTC. Protein sequence: CASSPSGGDEQYF.

The chain joins TRBV5-1 to TRBJ2-2; D may be TRBD2 (5 bases). The germline gives CDR1 SGHRS, CDR2 YFSETQ. CDR3 length: 15 residues. The V end lost 0 bases, the J end lost 13 bases, and 19 bases lay between the germline ends. Here the CDR3 DNA reads TGCGCCAGCAGCTTGGCCTTAAGCACTGAAGCGGCGCTGTTTTTT. Translation gives CASSLALSTEAALFF.

Concerning this clone itself: Within the sample, other DNA sequences also encode this same CDR3. The chain recombines TRBV5-1 with TRBJ2-1, with 9 bases identical to TRBD1. CDR3 length: 15 residues. Germline V lookup: CDR1 SGHRS, CDR2 YFSETQ. Trimming took 2 bases from V and 5 from J; bases not matched to a gene: 5. In DNA, the CDR3 is TGCGCCAGCAGCTTACAGGGGGCTTTAAACAATGAGCAGTTCTTC. It translates to CASSLQGALNNEQFF.

Of note for this clone: The same CDR3 can be traced to other DNA sequences in this sample. In DNA, the CDR3 is TGTGCCAGCAGCTTAGATGTCTTATACAATGAGCAGTTCTTC. Translation: CASSLDVLYNEQFF. The chain combines TRBV7-2 with TRBJ2-1; D unclear. CDR1 and CDR2 (germline): SGHTA, FQGNSA. The CDR3 runs 14 residues. Trimming stripped 1 base from V and 4 bases from J, with 8 bases between.

Written as DNA, the CDR3 is TGTGCCAGCAGTACCAACCCGTGGGCTAACTATGGCTACACCTTC. This translates into CASSTNPWANYGYTF. The chain combines TRBV28 with TRBJ1-2, with D uncertain. Germline V gene data show CDR1 as MDHEN and CDR2 as SYDVKM. The CDR3 consists of 15 residues. Trimming pared 5 bases from V and 0 bases from J, leaving 13 bases between.

The CDR3 region is CASSLSIWGNYNEQFF. CDR3 DNA: TGTGCCAGCAGCTTAAGTATCTGGGGAAACTACAATGAGCAGTTCTTC. V is TRBV7-2 and J is TRBJ2-1; D gene ambiguous. The germline CDR1 and CDR2 sequences are SGHTA and FQGNSA. The CDR3 spans 16 residues. V was cut by 2 bases and J by 3 bases, with 14 bases left in between.

The rearrangement links TRBV29-1 to TRBJ2-4; a weak D match, TRBD1 (6 bases). CDR1 is SQVTM and CDR2 is ANQGSEA in the germline V gene. The length of the CDR3 is 12 residues. Trimming removed 6 bases from V and 7 bases from J, with 13 bases in between. CDR3 in DNA: TGCAGCGTGCCGGGACATGACAACATTCAGTACTTC. It encodes CSVPGHDNIQYF.

The J gene is TRBJ1-1, the V gene TRBV28; D is possibly TRBD1 (6 bases). This CDR3 comprises 14 residues. Germline-derived CDR1 and CDR2 are MDHEN and SYDVKM. V lost 6 bases, J lost 4 bases, and 15 bases lay in between. CDR3 sequence (DNA): TGTGCCAGCAGAAGAGGGGGTGGCGGCACTGAAGCTTTCTTT. This gives the protein CASRRGGGGTEAFF.

The CDR3 region is CASSQEVLDINTDTQYF. CDR3 in DNA: TGCGCCAGCAGCCAAGAAGTCCTGGACATAAACACAGATACGCAGTATTTT. The rearrangement links TRBV4-3 to TRBJ2-3, with D tentatively TRBD1 (5 bases). Trimming left V 0 bases short and J 2 bases short, with 15 bases between. Germline V CDR1 and CDR2: LGHNA, YSLEER. This CDR3 is built from 17 residues.

The rearrangement links TRBV4-2 to TRBJ2-1; 15 nucleotides align to TRBD2. This CDR3 has 19 residues. Germline lookup yields CDR1 LGHNA and CDR2 YNFKEQ. J lost 5 bases, V lost 1 base, and 9 bases had no gene match. CDR3 protein: CASSQGGLAGGLRDNEQFF. DNA of the CDR3: TGTGCCAGCAGCCAAGGCGGACTAGCGGGAGGGTTAAGGGACAATGAGCAGTTCTTC.

This chain uses TRBV19 with TRBJ1-2; maybe TRBD1 (5 bases). Germline CDR1 is LNHDA and CDR2 is SQIVND (reference sequence). V shed 0 bases and J shed 4 bases, with 21 bases lying between them. The CDR3 runs to 18 residues. CDR3: CASSIDHRGHSSLYGYTF. The CDR3 DNA is TGTGCCAGTAGTATAGATCATCGGGGCCACAGCTCCCTCTATGGCTACACCTTC.

This clone was detected only once. Other nucleotide sequences in the sample specify the same CDR3. V is TRBV5-1 and J is TRBJ2-3; D remains ambiguous. V dropped 3 bases and J dropped 0 bases, with 5 bases sitting between them. The CDR3 runs to 13 residues. From germline, CDR1 is SGHRS and CDR2 YFSETQ. CDR3 nucleotides: TGCGCCAGCAGCTCCGACAGCACAGATACGCAGTATTTT. Its translation: CASSSDSTDTQYF. The variable domain in full, completed from reference TRBV5-1 and TRBJ2-3, reads KAGVTQTPRYLIKTRGQQVTLSCSPISGHRSVSWYQQTPGQGLQFLFEYFSETQRNKGNFPGRFSGRQFSNSRSEMNVSTLELGDSALYLCASSSDSTDTQYFGPGTRLTVL.

The chain uses TRBV5-1 and TRBJ2-2, with 8 bases aligning to TRBD2. J gave up 4 bases and V 4 bases, and 6 bases lay outside the gene matches. The CDR3 extends over 15 amino acids. Germline V gene lookup returns CDR1 SGHRS and CDR2 YFSETQ. Written as DNA, the CDR3 is TGCGCCAGCAGCCCAGCGGGAGATGTCACCGGGGAGCTGTTTTTT. Translation gives CASSPAGDVTGELFF.

V gene TRBV7-3 combines with J gene TRBJ2-1; D is possibly TRBD2 (5 bases). This CDR3 region has 13 residues. V was trimmed by 8 bases and J by 4 bases, leaving 12 bases between them. Germline CDR1 SGHTA, CDR2 FQGTGA. As DNA, the CDR3 is TGTGCCAGCGGAGAGGGAAGGTACAATGAGCAGTTCTTC. Protein: CASGEGRYNEQFF.